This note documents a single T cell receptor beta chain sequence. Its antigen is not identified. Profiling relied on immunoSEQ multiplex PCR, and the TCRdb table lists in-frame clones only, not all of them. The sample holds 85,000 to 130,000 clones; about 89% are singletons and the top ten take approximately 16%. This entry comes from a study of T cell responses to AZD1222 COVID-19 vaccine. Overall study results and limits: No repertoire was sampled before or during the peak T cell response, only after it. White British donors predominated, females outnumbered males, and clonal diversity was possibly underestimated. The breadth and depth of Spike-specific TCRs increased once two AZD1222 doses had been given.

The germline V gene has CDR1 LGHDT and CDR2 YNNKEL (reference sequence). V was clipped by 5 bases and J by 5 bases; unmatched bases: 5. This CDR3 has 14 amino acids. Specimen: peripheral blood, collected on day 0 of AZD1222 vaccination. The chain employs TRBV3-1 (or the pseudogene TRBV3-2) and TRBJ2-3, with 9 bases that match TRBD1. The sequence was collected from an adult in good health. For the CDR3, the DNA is TGTGCCAGCAGCTCAAGACAGGGGGAAGATACGCAGTATTTT. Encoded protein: CASSSRQGEDTQYF.